The T cell receptor (beta chain) described here comes from a study of blood T cell repertoires in COVID-19. Study information: There were acute and convalescent COVID-19 samples, and they came from the United States, Italy and Spain. Sample material is recorded as cDNA or gDNA derived from T cells, B-cell-depleted T cells, or PBMCs.

This CDR3 comprises 17 residues. J was trimmed by 2 bases and V by 1 base; bases with no gene match: 9. Germline V gene sequence: CDR1 SGHAT, CDR2 FQNNGV. The protocol was immunoSEQ multiplex PCR, while the TCRdb copy is restricted to in-frame clones and leaves out a portion. The table includes around 130,000 clones, around 77% detected once. The sample comprised peripheral blood. This sequence was found in a human donor in a cohort sampled during active COVID-19. This chain uses TRBV11-2 with TRBJ2-5; 8 bases agree with TRBD1. CDR3 sequence reads: CASSLGRTGWLQETQYF. The CDR3 DNA follows: TGTGCCAGCAGCTTAGGAAGGACAGGGTGGTTACAAGAGACCCAGTACTTC.